This TCR beta chain was captured in a study of T cells in Graves' hyperthyroidism and ophthalmopathy. RNA transcripts provided the source from which TCR beta CDR3 regions were amplified. Using the HTBI primer set, a first-round RT-PCR was run on the TCR CDR3. TCRdb re-derived calls from the multiplex PCR reads in MiXCR, one entry per CDR3 protein. The sample consists of fewer than 550,000 distinct CDR3 sequences, 15% to 19% of them appearing once. This clonotype came up many times. Trimming left V 6 bases short and J 0 bases short, with 12 bases between. The CDR3 consists of 16 residues. Germline V gives CDR1 MDHEN, CDR2 SYDVKM. The authors obtained PBMCs from about 9.5 ml of fresh peripheral blood.

The receptor comes from a woman between 18 and 29 years old with Graves' hyperthyroidism. The chain employs TRBV28 and TRBJ2-6; the D gene is possibly TRBD1 (5 bases). What was sequenced was blood. The CDR3 sequence: CASRAYRISGANVLTF. CDR3 DNA: TGTGCCAGCAGAGCTTACAGGATCTCTGGGGCCAACGTCCTGACTTTC.